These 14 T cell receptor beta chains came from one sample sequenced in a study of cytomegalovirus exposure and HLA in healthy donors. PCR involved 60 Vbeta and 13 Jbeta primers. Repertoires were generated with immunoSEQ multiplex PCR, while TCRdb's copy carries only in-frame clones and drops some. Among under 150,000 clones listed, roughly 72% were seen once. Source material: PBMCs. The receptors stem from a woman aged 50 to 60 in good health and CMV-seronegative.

The CDR3: CASGAGDYNEQFF. As DNA, the CDR3 is TGTGCCAGCGGAGCCGGGGACTACAATGAGCAGTTCTTC. The rearrangement links TRBV6-5 to TRBJ2-1, with D maybe TRBD2 (5 bases). V dropped 8 bases and J dropped 3 bases, with 11 bases sitting between them. CDR3 length equals 13 residues. From germline, CDR1 is MNHEY and CDR2 SVGAGI.

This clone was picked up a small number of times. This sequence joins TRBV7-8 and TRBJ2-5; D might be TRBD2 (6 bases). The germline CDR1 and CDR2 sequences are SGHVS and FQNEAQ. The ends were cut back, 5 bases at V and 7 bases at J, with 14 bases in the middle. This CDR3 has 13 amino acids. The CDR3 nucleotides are TGTGCCAGCAGCGCCGGGAGACTGGGGACCCAGTACTTC. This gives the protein CASSAGRLGTQYF.

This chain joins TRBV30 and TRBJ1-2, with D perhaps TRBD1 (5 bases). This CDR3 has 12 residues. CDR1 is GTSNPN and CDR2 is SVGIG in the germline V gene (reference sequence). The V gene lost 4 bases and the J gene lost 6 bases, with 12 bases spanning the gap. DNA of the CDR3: TGTGCCTGGACGTTAGGACAAAATGGCTACACCTTC. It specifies CAWTLGQNGYTF.

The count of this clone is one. In DNA, the CDR3 is TGTGCCTGGGGTACAGGGATTGGAAATCAGCCCCAGCATTTT. It specifies CAWGTGIGNQPQHF. The chain uses TRBV30 and TRBJ1-5; D possibly corresponds to TRBD1 (6 bases). In germline, CDR1 is GTSNPN, CDR2 SVGIG (reference sequence). The CDR3 length is 14 residues. V gave up 5 bases and J gave up 4 bases, with 15 bases separating them. Full variable domain (remainder filled in from reference TRBV30 and TRBJ1-5): SQTIHQWPATLVQPVGSPLSLECTVEGTSNPNLYWYRQAAGRGLQLLFYSVGIGQISSEVPQNLSASRPQDRQFILSSKKLLLSDSGFYLCAWGTGIGNQPQHFGDGTRLSIL.

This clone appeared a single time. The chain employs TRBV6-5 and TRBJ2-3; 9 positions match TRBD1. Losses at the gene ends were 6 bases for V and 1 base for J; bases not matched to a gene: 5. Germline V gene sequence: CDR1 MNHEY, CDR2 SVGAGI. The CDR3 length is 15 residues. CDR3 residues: CASRLNRGRTDTQYF. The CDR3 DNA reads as TGTGCCAGCAGATTGAACAGGGGGCGCACAGATACGCAGTATTTT.

The CDR3 is CASSSMTANTEAFF. CDR3 nucleotides: TGTGCCAGCAGCTCGATGACAGCGAACACTGAAGCTTTCTTT. The chain joins TRBV5-4 to TRBJ1-1; tentative D call: TRBD1 (5 bases). Germline CDR1 is SGHNT and CDR2 is YYREEE (reference sequence). V was pared by 3 bases and J by 1 base, with 10 bases between. The CDR3 loop spans 14 amino acids.

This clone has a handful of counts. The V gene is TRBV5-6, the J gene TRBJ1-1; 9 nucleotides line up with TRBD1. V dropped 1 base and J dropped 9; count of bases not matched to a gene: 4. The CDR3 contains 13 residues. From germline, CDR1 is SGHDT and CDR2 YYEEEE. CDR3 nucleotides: TGTGCCAGCAGCTTGATGACAGGGGGGCAAGCTTTCTTT. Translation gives CASSLMTGGQAFF.

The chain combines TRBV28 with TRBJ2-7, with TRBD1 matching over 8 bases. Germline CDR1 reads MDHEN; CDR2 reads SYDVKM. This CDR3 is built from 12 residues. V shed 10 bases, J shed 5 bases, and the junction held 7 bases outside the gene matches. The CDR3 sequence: CATDRDMDEQYF. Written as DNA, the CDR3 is TGTGCCACGGACAGGGATATGGACGAGCAGTACTTC.

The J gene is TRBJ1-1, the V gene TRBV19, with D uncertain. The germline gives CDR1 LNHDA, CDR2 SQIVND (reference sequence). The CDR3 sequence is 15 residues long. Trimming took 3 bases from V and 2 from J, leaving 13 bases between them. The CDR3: CASSMRSTLNTEAFF. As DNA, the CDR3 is TGTGCCAGTAGTATGAGGAGTACTTTAAACACTGAAGCTTTCTTT.

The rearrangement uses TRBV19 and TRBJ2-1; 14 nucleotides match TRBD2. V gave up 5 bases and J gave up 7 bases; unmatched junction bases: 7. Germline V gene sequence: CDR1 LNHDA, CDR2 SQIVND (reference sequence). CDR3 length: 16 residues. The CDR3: CASSSRTSGRLNEQFF. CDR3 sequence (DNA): TGTGCCAGTAGTTCTCGGACTAGCGGGAGGTTGAATGAGCAGTTCTTC.

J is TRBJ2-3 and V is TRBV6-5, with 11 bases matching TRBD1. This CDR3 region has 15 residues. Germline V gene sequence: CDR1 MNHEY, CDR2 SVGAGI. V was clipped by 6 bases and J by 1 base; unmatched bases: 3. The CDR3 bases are TGTGCCAGCAGAATGGGACAGGGGGGCACAGATACGCAGTATTTT. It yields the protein CASRMGQGGTDTQYF.

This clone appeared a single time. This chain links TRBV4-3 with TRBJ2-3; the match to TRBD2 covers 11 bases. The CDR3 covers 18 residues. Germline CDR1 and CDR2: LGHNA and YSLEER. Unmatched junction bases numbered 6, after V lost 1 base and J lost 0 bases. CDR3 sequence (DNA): TGCGCCAGCAGCCAAGGCCCGACTAGCGGGACAAGCACAGATACGCAGTATTTT. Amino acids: CASSQGPTSGTSTDTQYF.

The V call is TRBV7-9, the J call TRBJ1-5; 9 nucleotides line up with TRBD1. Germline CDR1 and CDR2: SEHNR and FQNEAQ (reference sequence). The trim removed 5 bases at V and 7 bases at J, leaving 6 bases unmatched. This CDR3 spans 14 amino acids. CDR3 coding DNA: TGTGCCAGCAGCCGAGGACAGGGGCTCCAGCCCCAGCATTTT. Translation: CASSRGQGLQPQHF.

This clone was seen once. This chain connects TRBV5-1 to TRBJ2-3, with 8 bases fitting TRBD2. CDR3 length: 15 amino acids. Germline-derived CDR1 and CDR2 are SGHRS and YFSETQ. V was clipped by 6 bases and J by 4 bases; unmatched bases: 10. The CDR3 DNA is TGCGCCAGCACCGGGACTAGTTATTCGTCAGATACGCAGTATTTT. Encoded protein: CASTGTSYSSDTQYF.